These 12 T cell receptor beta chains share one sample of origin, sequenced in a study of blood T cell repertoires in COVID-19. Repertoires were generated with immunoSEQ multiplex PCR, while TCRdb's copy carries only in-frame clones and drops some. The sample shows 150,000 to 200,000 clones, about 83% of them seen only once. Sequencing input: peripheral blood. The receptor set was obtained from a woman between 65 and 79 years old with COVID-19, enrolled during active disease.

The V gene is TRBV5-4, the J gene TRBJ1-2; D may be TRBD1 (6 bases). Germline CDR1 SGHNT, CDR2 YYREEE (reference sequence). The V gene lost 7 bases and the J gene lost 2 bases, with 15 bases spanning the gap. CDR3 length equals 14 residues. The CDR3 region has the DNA TGTGCCAGCGCGGCCAACAGGGCAAACTATGGCTACACCTTC. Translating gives CASAANRANYGYTF.

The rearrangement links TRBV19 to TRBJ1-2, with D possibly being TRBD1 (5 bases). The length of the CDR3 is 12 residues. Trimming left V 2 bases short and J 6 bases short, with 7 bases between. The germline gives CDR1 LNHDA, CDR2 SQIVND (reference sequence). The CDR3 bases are TGTGCCAGTAGTATACAGGGCGATGGCTACACCTTC. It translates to CASSIQGDGYTF.

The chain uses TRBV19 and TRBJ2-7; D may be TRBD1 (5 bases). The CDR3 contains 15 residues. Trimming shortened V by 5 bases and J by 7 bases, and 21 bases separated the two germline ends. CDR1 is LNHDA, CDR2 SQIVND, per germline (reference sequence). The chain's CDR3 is CASSPRQSSTPEQYF. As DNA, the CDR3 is TGTGCCAGTAGTCCCAGACAGTCCTCTACGCCGGAGCAGTACTTC.

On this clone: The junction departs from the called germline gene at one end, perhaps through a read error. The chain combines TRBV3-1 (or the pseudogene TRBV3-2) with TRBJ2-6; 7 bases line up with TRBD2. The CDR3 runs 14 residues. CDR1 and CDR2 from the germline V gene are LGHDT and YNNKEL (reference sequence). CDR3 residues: CASSRLGGGNVLTF. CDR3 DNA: TGTGCCAGCAGCCGCCTGGGGGGGGGCAACGTCCTGACTTTC.

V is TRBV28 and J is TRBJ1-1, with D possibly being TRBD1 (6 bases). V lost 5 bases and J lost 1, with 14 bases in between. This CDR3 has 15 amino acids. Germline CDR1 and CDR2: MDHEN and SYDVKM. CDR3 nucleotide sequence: TGTGCCAGCAGTCCCCCGACAGGAAGGAACACTGAAGCTTTCTTT. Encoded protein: CASSPPTGRNTEAFF.

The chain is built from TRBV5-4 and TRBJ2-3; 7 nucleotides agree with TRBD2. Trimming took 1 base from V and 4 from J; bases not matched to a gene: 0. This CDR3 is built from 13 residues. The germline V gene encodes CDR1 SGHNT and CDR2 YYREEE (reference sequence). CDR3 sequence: CASSLRGADTQYF. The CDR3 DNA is TGTGCCAGCAGCTTGCGGGGGGCAGATACGCAGTATTTT.

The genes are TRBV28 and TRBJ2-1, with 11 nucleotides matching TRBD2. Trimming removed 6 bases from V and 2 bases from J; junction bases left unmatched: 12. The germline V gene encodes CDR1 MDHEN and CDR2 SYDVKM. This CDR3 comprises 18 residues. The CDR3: CASSATGISGGAYNEQFF. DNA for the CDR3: TGTGCCAGCAGCGCAACGGGTATTAGCGGGGGGGCCTACAATGAGCAGTTCTTC. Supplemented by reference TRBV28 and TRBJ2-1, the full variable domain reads DVKVTQSSRYLVKRTGEKVFLECVQDMDHENMFWYRQDPGLGLRLIYFSYDVKMKEKGDIPEGYSVSREKKERFSLILESASTNQTSMYLCASSATGISGGAYNEQFFGPGTRLTVL.

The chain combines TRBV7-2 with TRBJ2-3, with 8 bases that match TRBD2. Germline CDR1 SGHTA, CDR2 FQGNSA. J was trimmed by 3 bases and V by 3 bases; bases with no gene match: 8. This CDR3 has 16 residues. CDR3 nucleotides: TGTGCCAGCAGCTTTATGGAGAGACTAGCGACAGATACGCAGTATTTT. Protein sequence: CASSFMERLATDTQYF. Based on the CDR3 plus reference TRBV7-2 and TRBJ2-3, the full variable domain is GAGVSQSPSNKVTEKGKDVELRCDPISGHTALYWYRQSLGQGLEFLIYFQGNSAPDKSGLPSDRFSAERTGGSVSTLTIQRTQQEDSAVYLCASSFMERLATDTQYFGPGTRLTVL.

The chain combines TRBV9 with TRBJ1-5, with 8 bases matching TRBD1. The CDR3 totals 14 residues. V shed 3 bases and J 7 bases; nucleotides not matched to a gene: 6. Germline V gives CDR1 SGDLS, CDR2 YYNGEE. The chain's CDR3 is CASSASGGGQPQHF. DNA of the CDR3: TGTGCCAGCAGCGCTTCAGGGGGCGGGCAGCCCCAGCATTTT.

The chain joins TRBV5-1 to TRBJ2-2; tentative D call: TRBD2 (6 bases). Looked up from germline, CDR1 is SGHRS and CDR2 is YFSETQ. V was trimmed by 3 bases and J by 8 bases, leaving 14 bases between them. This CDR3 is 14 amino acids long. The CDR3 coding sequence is TGCGCCAGCAGCTGGAGTGGCGGGGCAGGGGAGCTGTTTTTT. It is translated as CASSWSGGAGELFF.

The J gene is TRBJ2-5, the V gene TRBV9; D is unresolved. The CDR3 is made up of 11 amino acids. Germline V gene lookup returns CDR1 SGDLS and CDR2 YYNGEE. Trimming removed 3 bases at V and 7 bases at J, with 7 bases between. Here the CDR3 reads CASSASGTQYF. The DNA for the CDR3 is TGTGCCAGCAGCGCTAGTGGGACCCAGTACTTC.

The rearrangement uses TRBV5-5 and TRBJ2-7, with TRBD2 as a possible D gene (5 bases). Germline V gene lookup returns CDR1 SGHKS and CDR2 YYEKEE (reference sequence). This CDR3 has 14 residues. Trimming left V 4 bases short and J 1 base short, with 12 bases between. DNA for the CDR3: TGTGCCAGCAGCCGCGAGCGGTTTTCCTACGAGCAGTACTTC. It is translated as CASSRERFSYEQYF.